This record covers a single TCR beta chain. Its antigen is not identified. This specimen belongs to a study of glioma-infiltrating T cells. Study results and caveats: CDR3 overlap between tissue and blood was very small. Gliomas, especially low-grade, showed above-expected tissue-blood divergence; non-neoplastic patients showed below.

Amplification of TCR alpha and beta CDR3 regions from RNA used iRepertoire nested multiplex PCR. Input was roughly 100-450 ng of tissue mRNA or PBMC total RNA. MiXCR, applied by TCRdb to the multiplex PCR reads, yields one record per CDR3 protein. The repertoire holds about 93,000 distinct CDR3 sequences, with 35% to 45% as singletons. This CDR3 has 17 amino acids. The V end lost 3 bases, the J end lost 2 bases, and 19 bases lay between the germline ends. The germline V gene encodes CDR1 SGHRS and CDR2 YFSETQ. The chain recombines TRBV5-1 with TRBJ2-3; D is tentatively TRBD1 or TRBD2 (5 bases each). Sequencing was carried out using glioma tissue, nonneoplastic brain tissue, or PBMCs (not recorded which). The receptor comes from a human donor with low-grade glioma or glioblastoma, undergoing nonglioma brain surgery, or in good health (not recorded which). The DNA of the CDR3 is TGCGCCAGCAGCTCTTCCGAGAGGGGCAGCCACACAGATACGCAGTATTTT. This sequence encodes CASSSSERGSHTDTQYF.